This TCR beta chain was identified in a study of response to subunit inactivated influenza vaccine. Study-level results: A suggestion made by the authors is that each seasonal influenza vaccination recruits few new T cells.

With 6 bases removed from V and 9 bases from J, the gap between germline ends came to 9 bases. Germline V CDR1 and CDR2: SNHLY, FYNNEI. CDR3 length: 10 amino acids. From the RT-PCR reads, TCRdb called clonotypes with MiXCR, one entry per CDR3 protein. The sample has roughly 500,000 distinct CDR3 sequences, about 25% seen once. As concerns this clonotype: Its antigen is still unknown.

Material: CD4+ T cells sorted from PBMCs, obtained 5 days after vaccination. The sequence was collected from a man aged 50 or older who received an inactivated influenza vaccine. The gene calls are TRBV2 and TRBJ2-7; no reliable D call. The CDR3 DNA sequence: TGTGCCAGCAGCCTAGGTGGGCAGTACTTC. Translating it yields CASSLGGQYF.